This is a list of T cell receptor beta chains from one sample in a study of radiation and T cells in renal cell carcinoma. Data came from immunoSEQ multiplex PCR; TCRdb stores just in-frame clones and leaves some out. This sample has about 15,000 clones; around 65% occur once, and the top ten carry 27%. The sequencing here drew on tumor tissue, taken from a patient whose treatment included radiotherapy and nephrectomy. The receptors shown here come from a woman in her 70s with renal cell carcinoma. The CDR3 runs from the conserved cysteine through the conserved F or W. D genes are given only for firm matches.

j_gene | d_gene | v_gene | CDR3aa
TRBJ1-4 | TRBD1 | TRBV19 | CASSIRSTGPEKLFF
TRBJ1-5 | . | TRBV6-1 | CASSVGEVGNQPQHF
TRBJ1-1 | . | TRBV30 | CAWSPNRVRNTEAFF
TRBJ2-1 | TRBD2 | TRBV4-2 | CASSHAGGLQNEQFF
TRBJ1-5 | . | TRBV6-5 | CASSKGQFSNQPQHF
TRBJ1-5 | TRBD1 | TRBV5-6 | CASSLADRANQPQHF
TRBJ2-1 | TRBD2 | TRBV9 | CASSVVRAGDWNEQFF
TRBJ2-1 | . | TRBV6-4 | CASSDSGGQQQFF
TRBJ2-7 | TRBD2 | TRBV9 | CASSLATSGTYEQYF
TRBJ2-3 | . | TRBV6-5 | CASRDGRDTQYF
TRBJ2-5 | TRBD2 | TRBV5-1 | CASSFLGVAGETQYF
TRBJ2-5 | TRBD1 | TRBV7-8 | CASSQQGLETQYF
TRBJ1-2 | TRBD1 | TRBV20-1 | CSGQGADGYTF
TRBJ1-5 | . | TRBV6-5 | CASSYSNPGRQHF
TRBJ1-4 | . | TRBV5-1 | CASQREPNTEKLFF
TRBJ2-1 | TRBD2 | TRBV27 | CASSLGLAVSYNEQFF
TRBJ2-7 | TRBD1 | TRBV9 | CASRRTGEYEQYF
TRBJ2-3 | . | TRBV27 | CASSFGHRTDTQYF
TRBJ2-7 | . | TRBV5-1 | CASSLARSLSYEQYF
TRBJ1-2 | . | TRBV10-3 | CASSPQGDGYTF
TRBJ1-1 | TRBD1 | TRBV5-1 | CASSFSGTGGGKDTEAFF
TRBJ1-5 | TRBD1 | TRBV19 | CASSIIGTGGVNQPQHF
TRBJ2-5 | . | TRBV6-1 | CASTSPGGGGETQYF
TRBJ2-5 | . | TRBV5-1 | CASSLAGGAETQYF
TRBJ1-2 | . | TRBV19 | CASSITGTPYGYTF
TRBJ2-3 | . | TRBV27 | CASSLPGARKDTQYF
TRBJ2-7 | . | TRBV5-3 | CARSQIRMCGRQGVYEQYF
TRBJ2-7 | . | TRBV7-2 | CASSLYGGTYEQYF
TRBJ2-5 | TRBD2 | TRBV7-7 | CASSLWGGSGSETQYF
TRBJ1-2 | TRBD1 | TRBV2 | CASRGESRDRYGYTF
TRBJ1-2 | TRBD1 | TRBV2 | CASSPLMGTDPIGYTF
TRBJ2-7 | . | TRBV6-1 | CASTLRPYEQYF
TRBJ1-2 | . | TRBV29-1 | CSAQDGNYGYTF
TRBJ2-7 | . | TRBV6-1 | CASSKNYEQYF
TRBJ1-4 | . | TRBV19 | CASSTDGYSATTIEKLFF
TRBJ1-2 | . | TRBV19 | CASSTPGPATGYTF
TRBJ2-1 | . | TRBV19 | CASSRTNNEQFF
TRBJ2-1 | TRBD2 | TRBV27 | CASSSIAGRYNEQFF
TRBJ2-1 | . | TRBV29-1 | CSVALAAGRVNEQFF
TRBJ1-6 | . | TRBV5-6 | CASSMTVYNSPLHF
TRBJ2-1 | TRBD2 | TRBV10-1 | CASSRGLSLNEQFF
TRBJ1-1 | . | TRBV18 | CASSPPNGLNTEAFF
TRBJ1-1 | . | TRBV7-3 | CASSPGPNTEAFF
TRBJ1-2 | . | TRBV2 | CASSTIQGSLGYTF
TRBJ2-3 | . | TRBV19 | CASNKGWESTDTQYF
TRBJ1-4 | TRBD1 | TRBV7-2 | CASNPQGSGEKLFF
TRBJ1-5 | . | TRBV7-2 | CASSSEQNQPQHF
TRBJ1-3 | . | TRBV6-1 | CASSDGGRNTIYF
TRBJ2-5 | TRBD2 | TRBV2 | CASSESGLAGGHETQYF
TRBJ2-3 | TRBD2 | TRBV9 | CASSAKAAGGDTQYF
TRBJ1-4 | . | TRBV21-1 | CASSKAGAPNEKLFF
TRBJ2-2 | . | TRBV12-5 | CASGTGTETGELFF
TRBJ2-1 | . | TRBV4-2 | CASSQDLAYNEQFF
TRBJ2-3 | TRBD2 | TRBV2 | CASSEVVTSARDTQYF
TRBJ2-7 | . | TRBV5-5 | CASSTGHGELYEQYF
TRBJ2-3 | TRBD2 | TRBV2 | CASRRLALSTDTQYF
TRBJ1-2 | . | TRBV6-5 | CASSYSKDNYGYTF
TRBJ1-1 | TRBD1 | TRBV14 | CASSQDRTGRAFF
TRBJ2-1 | . | TRBV18 | CASSLMEGRDNEQFF